This entry lists 5 T cell receptor beta chains sequenced from one sample in a study of human T cells and chemical hapten exposure (dated by TCRdb to the early 2020s). Library creation used RACE. Sequencing relied on a NextSeq 500. TCRdb passed the public sequencing reads through fastp at Q25 and MiXCR, retaining productive beta sequences. Records with the same CDR3 protein are collapsed into one entry carrying the most frequent genes and DNA. The sample contains approximately 370,000 distinct CDR3 sequences, roughly 6% of them found a single time. The ten largest account for approximately 8.2% of the sample. The time point label corresponds to: pre-sensitization, week 0. The treatment or condition label for this specimen denotes: therapeutic diphenylcyclopropenone sensitization with weekly scalp DPC. The sequencing here drew on whole blood, taken in connection with sensitization to the hapten diphenylcyclopropenone (DPC). The receptor set was obtained from a woman between 18 and 30 years old with alopecia areata. Some clones in this sample may be carry-over from other donors' samples.

This clonotype has a count of ten or more. The chain couples TRBV7-9 to TRBJ2-7; 9 nucleotides match TRBD1. Germline V CDR1 and CDR2: SEHNR, FQNEAQ (reference sequence). The CDR3 has 14 residues. The V and J ends lost 6 bases and 5 bases, in that order; junction bases with no gene match: 8. CDR3 loop: CASSRQGDPNEQYF. DNA of the CDR3: TGTGCCAGCAGTAGACAGGGGGATCCCAACGAGCAGTACTTC. The whole variable domain, filled in from reference TRBV7-9 and TRBJ2-7, reads DTGVSQNPRHKITKRGQNVTFRCDPISEHNRLYWYRQTLGQGPEFLTYFQNEAQLEKSRLLSDRFSAERPKGSFSTLEIQRTEQGDSAMYLCASSRQGDPNEQYFGPGTRLTVT.

This clonotype was recorded a few times. The rearrangement joins TRBV3-1 to TRBJ1-1; D gene unclear. This CDR3 region has 13 residues. V dropped 4 bases and J dropped 6 bases, with 12 bases sitting between them. Per germline, CDR1 LGHDT and CDR2 YNNKEL (reference sequence). In nucleotides, the CDR3 is TGTGCCAGCAGCCCCAAGTTAAGGGCTGAAGCTTTCTTT. Translation gives CASSPKLRAEAFF.

This clonotype was recorded at least ten times. The V and J genes are TRBV28 and TRBJ1-2; D possibly corresponds to TRBD1 (6 bases). The germline V gene encodes CDR1 MDHEN and CDR2 SYDVKM. CDR3 size: 14 residues. V lost 2 bases and J 3 bases, leaving 10 bases between the germline ends. CDR3 region: CASSLVGGDYGYTF. In DNA form, the CDR3 reads TGTGCCAGCAGTTTAGTAGGGGGGGACTATGGCTACACCTTC.

The table lists this clonotype with many counts. This chain joins TRBV6-6 and TRBJ2-2; 8 bases are a match to TRBD2. V was pared by 5 bases and J by 5 bases, with 4 bases of the junction left unmatched. In germline, CDR1 is MNHNY, CDR2 SVGAGI (reference sequence). There are 14 residues in the CDR3. Here the CDR3 DNA reads TGTGCCAGCAGTACTAGCGGAGGTACCGGGGAGCTGTTTTTT. Encoded protein: CASSTSGGTGELFF.

There are many counts of this clonotype. This sequence joins TRBV4-2 and TRBJ2-1; TRBD2 aligns across 9 bases. This CDR3 has 16 residues. Trimming at V came to 0 bases and at J to 14 bases, leaving 14 bases not matched to a gene. Germline-derived CDR1 and CDR2 are LGHNA and YNFKEQ. The chain's CDR3 is CASSQDLASGDKRKFF. CDR3 sequence (DNA): TGTGCCAGCAGCCAAGATCTGGCTAGCGGGGACAAACGGAAGTTCTTC.